The 3 T cell receptor beta chains given below trace back to one sample, sequenced in a study of CD8+ T cells in alopecia areata. cDNA reverse transcribed from extracted RNA served as the sequencing template. Sequencing was performed with immunoSEQ multiplex PCR; in TCRdb, only in-frame clones are kept and a portion is missing. The repertoire has over 250,000 clones, approximately 60% of them found once; the top ten carry around 0.84%. The treatment was: oral pan-JAK inhibitor, 5-10 mg twice daily. The sequences come from CD4+ T cells sorted from blood, collected around week 53, from a patient treated with tofacitinib. All receptors derive from a human donor with alopecia areata.

The chain carries TRBV6-1 and TRBJ1-2; a weak D match, TRBD1 (6 bases). Trimming removed 5 bases from V and 6 bases from J, with 19 bases in between. Germline loops: CDR1 MNHNS, CDR2 SASEGT. The CDR3 spans 15 residues. Here the CDR3 reads CASSQGHLPWDGYTF. As DNA, the CDR3 is TGTGCCAGCAGTCAGGGACATCTCCCTTGGGATGGCTACACCTTC.

The genes are TRBV5-1 and TRBJ2-7; no reliable D call. Trimming left V 0 bases short and J 3 bases short, with 7 bases between. This CDR3 has 13 residues. CDR1 and CDR2 from the germline V gene are SGHRS and YFSETQ. The CDR3 protein is CASSLVVNYEQYF. The CDR3 coding sequence is TGCGCCAGCAGCTTGGTGGTCAACTACGAGCAGTACTTC.

CDR3 amino acids: CASGITQYF. In nucleotides, the CDR3 is TGTGCCAGCGGCATAACCCAGTACTTC. J is TRBJ2-5 and V is TRBV6-6; D remains ambiguous. This CDR3 has 9 amino acids. Germline CDR1 and CDR2: MNHNY and SVGAGI (reference sequence). Between the trimmed V and J ends, which lost 8 bases and 8 bases, there was a span of 6 bases.